This T cell receptor (beta chain) is from a study of T cells in localized non-small cell lung cancer. Whole-study results and caveats: Uninvolved adjacent lung, not tumor, had the highest T cell clonality.

The CDR3 is 15 residues long. V gave up 2 bases and J gave up 4 bases, with 12 bases separating them. Germline CDR1 and CDR2: MNHNS and SASEGT. Note on this clone: Antigen: not known.

Here immunoSEQ multiplex PCR was the method, and the copy in TCRdb shows in-frame clones only, minus some. The sample has under 35,000 clones; around 92% are singletons. The sample in question was peripheral blood mononuclear cells, obtained before any cancer treatment. The sequence came from a woman aged 35 to 70 with stage III lung adenocarcinoma. V gene TRBV6-1 combines with J gene TRBJ2-1, with D maybe TRBD1 (6 bases). The CDR3 sequence is CASSEIGQKYNEQFF. As DNA, the CDR3 is TGTGCCAGCAGTGAAATAGGACAGAAGTACAATGAGCAGTTCTTC.